The 16 T cell receptor beta chains below come from one sample, sequenced in a study of neoadjuvant anti-PD-1 for oral cavity cancer. This sample's time point: after neoadjuvant nivolumab, at surgical resection. Clones were read by immunoSEQ multiplex PCR, and TCRdb kept only the in-frame ones, dropping some. Of roughly 14,000 clones listed, roughly 70% are singletons. This specimen was PBMCs, taken after nivolumab (anti-PD-1) treatment. These TCRs come from a person aged 35-79 years with oral cavity squamous cell carcinoma.

CDR3 protein: CASLTGTSGKQYF. CDR3 DNA: TGTGCCAGCCTGACGGGGACTAGCGGGAAGCAGTACTTC. V usage is TRBV28 and J usage is TRBJ2-7, with 13 bases identical to TRBD2. The CDR3 is 13 amino acids. Germline V gives CDR1 MDHEN, CDR2 SYDVKM. With V trimmed by 8 bases and J by 8 bases, 6 bases remained unmatched. Based on the CDR3 plus reference TRBV28 and TRBJ2-7, the full variable domain is DVKVTQSSRYLVKRTGEKVFLECVQDMDHENMFWYRQDPGLGLRLIYFSYDVKMKEKGDIPEGYSVSREKKERFSLILESASTNQTSMYLCASLTGTSGKQYFGPGTRLTVT.

This rearrangement joins TRBV7-9 to TRBJ2-3, with 8 bases identical to TRBD2. V gave up 8 bases and J gave up 6 bases; unmatched junction bases: 4. The CDR3 consists of 12 residues. Germline V gene lookup returns CDR1 SEHNR and CDR2 FQNEAQ (reference sequence). The DNA of the CDR3 is TGTGCCAGCGGCGCGGGAGGTGATACGCAGTATTTT. Translating gives CASGAGGDTQYF.

V and J are TRBV9 and TRBJ2-1, with TRBD1 matching over 10 bases. Per the germline V gene, CDR1 is SGDLS and CDR2 is YYNGEE. After removal of 4 bases from V and 4 bases from J, the junction contained 5 bases not matched to a gene. This CDR3 is built from 15 residues. CDR3 protein: CASSPGQGLYNEQFF. The CDR3 DNA sequence: TGTGCCAGCAGCCCGGGACAGGGGCTTTACAATGAGCAGTTCTTC.

The V and J genes are TRBV15 and TRBJ2-3, with D perhaps TRBD1 or TRBD2 (6 bases each). With 1 base removed from V and 3 bases from J, the gap between germline ends came to 20 bases. This CDR3 has 18 amino acids. CDR1 and CDR2 (germline): LNHNV, YYDKDF (reference sequence). CDR3 sequence reads: CATSRGGVGGSGTDTQYF. DNA of the CDR3: TGTGCCACCAGCAGAGGGGGTGTGGGGGGCTCTGGGACAGATACGCAGTATTTT.

The chain uses TRBV5-1 and TRBJ2-3, with 8 bases matching TRBD1. The CDR3 extends over 15 amino acids. The V gene's germline CDR1 is SGHRS and CDR2 YFSETQ. Losses at the gene ends were 4 bases for V and 0 bases for J; bases not matched to a gene: 4. In nucleotides, the CDR3 is TGCGCCAGCAGCCGACAGGGGTTGAGCACAGATACGCAGTATTTT. Protein product: CASSRQGLSTDTQYF.

J is TRBJ1-5 and V is TRBV5-4; D not certain. V lost 6 bases, J lost 0 bases, and 19 bases lay in between. The CDR3 spans 17 residues. Germline V gives CDR1 SGHNT, CDR2 YYREEE (reference sequence). Written as DNA, the CDR3 is TGTGCCAGCATCCCCTCCCTACCAAGCTATAGCAATCAGCCCCAGCATTTT. Protein product: CASIPSLPSYSNQPQHF.

This clone was seen a handful of times. V is TRBV6-6 and J is TRBJ2-7, with 7 bases matching TRBD1. Germline V lookup: CDR1 MNHNY, CDR2 SVGAGI (reference sequence). The CDR3 spans 12 residues. Trimming cost V 3 bases and J 12 bases; bases outside gene matches: 8. CDR3 region: CASSYVQGQPYF. The CDR3 bases are TGTGCCAGCAGTTATGTCCAGGGACAGCCGTACTTC.

V is TRBV7-9 and J is TRBJ2-7, with D perhaps assigned TRBD1 or TRBD2 (6 bases each). This CDR3 region has 15 residues. Trimming stripped 1 base from V and 2 bases from J, with 12 bases between. Germline V gene data show CDR1 as SEHNR and CDR2 as FQNEAQ (reference sequence). The CDR3 region has the DNA TGTGCCAGCAGCTTAGGACAGGACTACCCCTACGAGCAGTACTTC. Translation: CASSLGQDYPYEQYF.

The rearrangement uses TRBV6-5 and TRBJ2-1; either TRBD1 or TRBD2 may fit D (5 bases each). The V and J ends lost 6 bases and 12 bases respectively, with 21 bases between them. Germline values: CDR1 MNHEY, CDR2 SVGAGI. The CDR3 covers 14 residues. The CDR3 bases are TGTGCCAGCAGGTCGGGGCGAGAGTCCACGGCGCAGTTCTTC. Translating gives CASRSGRESTAQFF.

This clone came up a few times. The chain links TRBV18 to TRBJ1-2, with D hard to call. CDR3 length equals 14 residues. Looked up from germline, CDR1 is KGHSH and CDR2 is LQKENI. Trimming removed 1 base at V and 8 bases at J, with 14 bases between. CDR3 sequence: CASSPQGSEQGYTF. The DNA of the CDR3 is TGTGCCAGCTCACCACAGGGTTCAGAGCAAGGCTACACCTTC. The whole variable domain, filled in from reference TRBV18 and TRBJ1-2, reads NAGVMQNPRHLVRRRGQEARLRCSPMKGHSHVYWYRQLPEEGLKFMVYLQKENIIDESGMPKERFSAEFPKEGPSILRIQQVVRGDSAAYFCASSPQGSEQGYTFGSGTRLTVV.

This clone appeared a few times. The rearrangement uses TRBV19 and TRBJ1-5; no clear D gene. This CDR3 has 13 residues. Germline CDR1 and CDR2: LNHDA and SQIVND (reference sequence). V was pared by 7 bases and J by 5 bases, with 12 bases between. CDR3 DNA: TGTGCCAGTATGGGGTGGTTGGATCAGCCCCAGCATTTT. As protein: CASMGWLDQPQHF.

This clone was seen more than once but under ten times. The CDR3 nucleotides read TGTGCCAGCAGCTTAGCGGGAGTGGGGACCTACGAGCAGTACTTC. This sequence encodes CASSLAGVGTYEQYF. V gene TRBV2 combines with J gene TRBJ2-7, with 9 bases aligning to TRBD2. The CDR3 contains 15 residues. Germline-derived CDR1 and CDR2 are SNHLY and FYNNEI. Unmatched junction bases numbered 8, after V lost 6 bases and J lost 2 bases.

The rearrangement joins TRBV5-1 to TRBJ1-2; 8 bases align to TRBD1. Germline assignment: CDR1 SGHRS and CDR2 YFSETQ. This CDR3 has 14 residues. Trimming cost V 3 bases and J 0 bases; bases outside gene matches: 1. The CDR3 DNA follows: TGCGCCAGCAGCTCGGGACAGGCTAACTATGGCTACACCTTC. It codes for CASSSGQANYGYTF.

This clone showed up just a few times. The V gene is TRBV27, the J gene TRBJ2-7, with D perhaps TRBD1 or TRBD2 (5 bases each). V lost 1 base and J 0 bases, leaving 7 bases between the germline ends. Looked up from germline, CDR1 is MNHEY and CDR2 is SMNVEV (reference sequence). This CDR3 is 14 amino acids long. The CDR3: CASSLWGSSYEQYF. The CDR3 DNA is TGTGCCAGCAGTTTATGGGGGAGCTCCTACGAGCAGTACTTC.

The chain uses TRBV25-1 and TRBJ2-2, with TRBD1 as a possible D gene (6 bases). The germline V gene has CDR1 MGHDK and CDR2 SYGVNS. The CDR3 covers 14 residues. With 7 bases removed from V and 3 bases from J, the gap between germline ends came to 12 bases. CDR3 residues: CASNPQGDTGELFF. The CDR3 region has the DNA TGTGCCAGCAACCCACAGGGAGACACCGGGGAGCTGTTTTTT.

This clone showed up just a few times. The chain is built from TRBV10-1 and TRBJ2-7; D perhaps matches TRBD1 (5 bases). Germline-derived CDR1 and CDR2 are WNHNN and SYGVQD (reference sequence). Trimming removed 5 bases from V and 2 bases from J, with 10 bases in between. The CDR3 loop spans 13 amino acids. The CDR3 sequence is CASSPQGPYEQYF. Here the CDR3 DNA reads TGCGCCAGCAGTCCCCAGGGCCCCTACGAGCAGTACTTC.